The 20 T cell receptor beta chains presented below share a single source sample, sequenced in a study of cytomegalovirus exposure and HLA in healthy donors. Sequencing used immunoSEQ multiplex PCR; TCRdb keeps in-frame clones, though not all of them. The table shows 120,000 to 150,000 clones, with around 90% occurring only once. The material sequenced was PBMCs. The receptors were sampled from a man between 18 and 35 years old in good health and CMV-seropositive.

V is TRBV28 and J is TRBJ2-3; tentatively, D is TRBD1 (6 bases). The germline gives CDR1 MDHEN, CDR2 SYDVKM. The CDR3 runs to 16 residues. The V gene lost 2 bases and the J gene lost 1 base, with 13 bases spanning the gap. This chain's CDR3 is CASSLLPAGGTDTQYF. Written as DNA, the CDR3 is TGTGCCAGCAGTTTACTTCCGGCAGGGGGCACAGATACGCAGTATTTT.

This rearrangement joins TRBV7-3 to TRBJ2-2; 9 bases align to TRBD2. J gave up 4 bases and V 5 bases, and 5 bases lay outside the gene matches. Looked up from germline, CDR1 is SGHTA and CDR2 is FQGTGA. The CDR3 extends over 15 amino acids. CDR3 loop: CASSPRLAATGELFF. The CDR3 DNA sequence: TGTGCCAGCAGCCCAAGACTAGCGGCCACCGGGGAGCTGTTTTTT.

The chain uses TRBV28 and TRBJ1-4, with TRBD1 as a possible D gene (6 bases). Germline V gene data show CDR1 as MDHEN and CDR2 as SYDVKM. This CDR3 has 16 amino acids. Between the trimmed V and J ends, which lost 5 bases and 0 bases, there was a span of 13 bases. The CDR3 DNA follows: TGTGCCAGCAGTACAGGGACGGCTGCAACTAATGAAAAACTGTTTTTT. Its protein is CASSTGTAATNEKLFF.

This sequence joins TRBV19 and TRBJ1-2; TRBD1 agrees at 9 bases. The V segment lost 8 bases and the J segment 7 bases; nucleotides outside the gene matches: 5. CDR3 length equals 12 residues. Germline V gene lookup returns CDR1 LNHDA and CDR2 SQIVND (reference sequence). CDR3 amino acids: CASGTGKSGYTF. The CDR3 nucleotides read TGTGCCAGTGGGACAGGGAAGAGTGGCTACACCTTC.

CDR3 region: CASSDSSGGAGQTQYF. The CDR3 coding sequence is TGTGCCAGCAGTGATTCTAGCGGGGGGGCCGGGCAGACCCAGTACTTC. V and J are TRBV6-1 and TRBJ2-5; TRBD2 matches 12 bases. This CDR3 is built from 16 residues. Germline V gene lookup returns CDR1 MNHNS and CDR2 SASEGT. With V trimmed by 3 bases and J by 6 bases, 8 bases remained unmatched.

The chain is built from TRBV4-1 and TRBJ2-3, with 12 bases matching TRBD2. The germline V gene has CDR1 MGHRA and CDR2 YSYEKL. This CDR3 spans 17 amino acids. Trimming at V came to 0 bases and at J to 5 bases, leaving 6 bases not matched to a gene. CDR3 in amino acids: CASSQDQLAGGRDTQYF. The CDR3, as DNA: TGCGCCAGCAGCCAAGATCAACTAGCGGGGGGAAGAGATACGCAGTATTTT.

This chain links TRBV19 with TRBJ2-2, with D tentatively TRBD2 (6 bases). In germline, CDR1 is LNHDA, CDR2 SQIVND (reference sequence). CDR3 length: 17 amino acids. V was trimmed by 10 bases and J by 3 bases, leaving 24 bases between them. The CDR3 region has the DNA TGTGCCACCAGAGGGACTGGGAAGAACTTCGACACCGGGGAGCTGTTTTTT. Protein product: CATRGTGKNFDTGELFF.

V is TRBV25-1 and J is TRBJ1-1; possibly TRBD1 for D (6 bases). CDR1 is MGHDK, CDR2 SYGVNS, per germline. This CDR3 spans 14 amino acids. The germline V and J ends were trimmed by 3 bases and 2 bases, with 10 bases remaining between them. The CDR3 nucleotides read TGTGCCAGCAGTGACAGGGGTCGAAACACTGAAGCTTTCTTT. Translated, it gives CASSDRGRNTEAFF.

This clone has only a few counts. The V gene is TRBV11-2, the J gene TRBJ2-7; 7 bases line up with TRBD2. The length of the CDR3 is 13 residues. V lost 7 bases and J lost 3; bases outside the gene matches: 6. Germline CDR1 reads SGHAT; CDR2 reads FQNNGV. CDR3 in amino acids: CASKVAGDYEQYF. The CDR3 DNA reads as TGTGCCAGCAAAGTGGCGGGAGACTACGAGCAGTACTTC.

This clone was observed a handful of times. This chain connects TRBV27 to TRBJ2-5; 10 bases map to TRBD2. CDR1 is MNHEY, CDR2 SMNVEV, per germline (reference sequence). V dropped 6 bases and J dropped 5; count of bases not matched to a gene: 12. The length of the CDR3 is 16 residues. The CDR3 sequence: CASRALAGGRWETQYF. CDR3 coding DNA: TGTGCCAGCAGAGCTTTAGCGGGGGGCAGGTGGGAGACCCAGTACTTC.

V is TRBV6-6 and J is TRBJ1-4, with D uncertain. This CDR3 spans 12 amino acids. Trimming stripped 6 bases from V and 8 bases from J, with 10 bases between. CDR1 and CDR2 from the germline V gene are MNHNY and SVGAGI (reference sequence). CDR3 bases: TGTGCCAGCAGCGGATTAGCAGAAAAACTGTTTTTT. Amino acid sequence: CASSGLAEKLFF.

This chain's CDR3 is CASSLTQGVAGELFF. The CDR3 DNA follows: TGTGCCAGTAGTCTCACACAGGGCGTGGCCGGGGAGCTGTTTTTT. This chain joins TRBV19 and TRBJ2-2, with a weak D call TRBD1 (6 bases). Germline values: CDR1 LNHDA, CDR2 SQIVND (reference sequence). Trimming removed 5 bases from V and 6 bases from J, with 16 bases in between. The CDR3 covers 15 residues. Full variable domain (remainder filled in from reference TRBV19 and TRBJ2-2): DGGITQSPKYLFRKEGQNVTLSCEQNLNHDAMYWYRQDPGQGLRLIYYSQIVNDFQKGDIAEGYSVSREKKESFPLTVTSAQKNPTAFYLCASSLTQGVAGELFFGEGSRLTVL.

V is TRBV11-2 and J is TRBJ2-7; D is ambiguous. This CDR3 has 16 residues. The V end lost 1 base, the J end lost 0 bases, and 13 bases lay between the germline ends. Germline values: CDR1 SGHAT, CDR2 FQNNGV. The CDR3 region is CASSLAVGRNSYEQYF. The CDR3 DNA follows: TGTGCCAGCAGCTTAGCGGTGGGCAGAAACTCCTACGAGCAGTACTTC.

V is TRBV4-1 and J is TRBJ2-5, with TRBD1 as a possible D gene (7 bases). V gave up 3 bases and J gave up 3 bases, with 17 bases separating them. The CDR3 length is 16 residues. Germline values: CDR1 MGHRA, CDR2 YSYEKL. In nucleotides, the CDR3 is TGCGCCAGCAGCCATCCCCGCAGGGGGGTCGAAGAGACCCAGTACTTC. It is translated as CASSHPRRGVEETQYF.

J is TRBJ2-1 and V is TRBV6-5; no definite D call. Trimming pared 2 bases from V and 5 bases from J, leaving 10 bases between. This CDR3 spans 14 amino acids. From germline, CDR1 is MNHEY and CDR2 SVGAGI. This chain's CDR3 is CASSYSNRDNEQFF. The CDR3 region has the DNA TGTGCCAGCAGTTACAGTAACCGCGACAATGAGCAGTTCTTC.

This clone came up a few times. The V gene is TRBV6-4, the J gene TRBJ1-1; no clear D gene. This CDR3 contains 13 residues. The germline V gene has CDR1 MRHNA and CDR2 SNTAGT. V was clipped by 3 bases and J by 2 bases, with 7 bases between them. The CDR3 loop reads CASSEQLNTEAFF. Written as DNA, the CDR3 is TGTGCCAGCAGTGAACAGTTAAACACTGAAGCTTTCTTT.

V is TRBV20-1 and J is TRBJ1-2; 9 bases align to TRBD1. Trimming at V came to 6 bases and at J to 7 bases, leaving 3 bases not matched to a gene. Germline V gene data show CDR1 as DFQATT and CDR2 as SNEGSKA (reference sequence). This CDR3 region has 11 residues. The CDR3 reads CSAPGQGGYTF. The CDR3, as DNA: TGCAGTGCCCCGGGACAGGGTGGCTACACCTTC.

The genes are TRBV18 and TRBJ2-5; D ambiguous. This CDR3 contains 14 residues. With 2 bases removed from V and 5 bases from J, the gap between germline ends came to 12 bases. Germline-derived CDR1 and CDR2 are KGHSH and LQKENI. The CDR3 reads CASSPGSSRETQYF. The CDR3 bases are TGTGCCAGCTCACCAGGTTCGTCCCGGGAGACCCAGTACTTC.

This chain uses TRBV18 with TRBJ1-1; D is ambiguous. The CDR3 totals 17 residues. V was trimmed by 0 bases and J by 5 bases, leaving 19 bases between them. The germline CDR1 and CDR2 sequences are KGHSH and LQKENI. In DNA, the CDR3 is TGTGCCAGCTCACCACCTGGCCTGGTGGGGAGAGGGACTGAAGCTTTCTTT. Translating it yields CASSPPGLVGRGTEAFF.

The chain employs TRBV18 and TRBJ1-2; D is uncertain. Germline lookup yields CDR1 KGHSH and CDR2 LQKENI. V shed 1 base and J shed 5 bases, with 11 bases lying between them. CDR3 length: 14 amino acids. The CDR3 spells CASSPLVPPYGYTF. For the CDR3, the DNA is TGTGCCAGCTCACCACTAGTTCCTCCGTATGGCTACACCTTC.